This T cell receptor (beta chain) was retrieved from a study of blood T cell repertoires in COVID-19. Overall study: From T cells, B-cell-depleted T cells, or PBMCs came the material, which was cDNA or gDNA.

The CDR3 is 12 residues long. The V end was cut by 7 bases, the J end by 2 bases, with 9 bases between. Germline values: CDR1 MDHEN, CDR2 SYDVKM. Repertoires were generated with immunoSEQ multiplex PCR, while TCRdb's copy carries only in-frame clones and drops some. The sample has about 95,000 clones, roughly nine tenths seen once; the top ten hold 3% to 4%. The clonotype was recovered from an older woman with acute or convalescent COVID-19. The specimen sequenced was peripheral blood. This chain links TRBV28 with TRBJ2-7, with D perhaps TRBD2 (5 bases). Here the CDR3 DNA reads TGTGCCAGCAATCTGACTACCTACGAGCAGTACTTC. Its protein is CASNLTTYEQYF.